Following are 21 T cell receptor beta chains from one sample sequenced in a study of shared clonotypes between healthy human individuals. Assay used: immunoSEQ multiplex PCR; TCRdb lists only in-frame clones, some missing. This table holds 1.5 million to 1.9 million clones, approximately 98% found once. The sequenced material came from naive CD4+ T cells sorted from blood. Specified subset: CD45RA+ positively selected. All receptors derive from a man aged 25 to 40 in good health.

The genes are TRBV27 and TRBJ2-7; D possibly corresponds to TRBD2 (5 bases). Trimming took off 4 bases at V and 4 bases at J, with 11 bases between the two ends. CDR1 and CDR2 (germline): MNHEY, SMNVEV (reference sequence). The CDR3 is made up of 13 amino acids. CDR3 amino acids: CASSSRTQYEQYF. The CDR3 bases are TGTGCCAGCAGTTCCAGGACTCAATACGAGCAGTACTTC.

The CDR3, as DNA: TGCAGCGCCAGGGGGTTGGGTCCCTACGAGCAGTACTTC. Amino acids: CSARGLGPYEQYF. The J gene is TRBJ2-7, the V gene TRBV29-1, with 7 bases matching TRBD1. After removal of 7 bases from V and 2 bases from J, the junction contained 8 bases not matched to a gene. The CDR3 sequence is 13 residues long. Germline V gene data show CDR1 as SQVTM and CDR2 as ANQGSEA.

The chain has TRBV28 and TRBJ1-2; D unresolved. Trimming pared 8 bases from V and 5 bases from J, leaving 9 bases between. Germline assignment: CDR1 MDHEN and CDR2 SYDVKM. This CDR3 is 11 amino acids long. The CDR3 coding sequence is TGTGCCAGCCACGACCCATATGGCTACACCTTC. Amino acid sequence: CASHDPYGYTF.

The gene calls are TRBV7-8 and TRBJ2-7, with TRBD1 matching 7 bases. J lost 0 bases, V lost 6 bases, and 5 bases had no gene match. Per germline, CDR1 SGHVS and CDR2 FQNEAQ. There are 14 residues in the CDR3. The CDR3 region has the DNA TGTGCCAGCAGTTTAACAGGGGTCTCCTACGAGCAGTACTTC. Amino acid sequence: CASSLTGVSYEQYF.

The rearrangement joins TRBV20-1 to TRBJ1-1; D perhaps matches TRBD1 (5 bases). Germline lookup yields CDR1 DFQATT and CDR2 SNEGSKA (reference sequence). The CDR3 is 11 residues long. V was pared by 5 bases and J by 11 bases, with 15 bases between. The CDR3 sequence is CSASSRGKAFF. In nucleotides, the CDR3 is TGCAGTGCTTCTTCGAGGGGTAAGGCTTTCTTT.

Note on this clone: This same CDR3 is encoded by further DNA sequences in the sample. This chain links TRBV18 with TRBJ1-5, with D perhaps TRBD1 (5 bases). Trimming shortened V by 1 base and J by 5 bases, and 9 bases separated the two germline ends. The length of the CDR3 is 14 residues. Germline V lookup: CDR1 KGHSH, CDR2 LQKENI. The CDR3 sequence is CASSPQGSYQPQHF. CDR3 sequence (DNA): TGTGCCAGCTCACCACAGGGGTCCTATCAGCCCCAGCATTTT.

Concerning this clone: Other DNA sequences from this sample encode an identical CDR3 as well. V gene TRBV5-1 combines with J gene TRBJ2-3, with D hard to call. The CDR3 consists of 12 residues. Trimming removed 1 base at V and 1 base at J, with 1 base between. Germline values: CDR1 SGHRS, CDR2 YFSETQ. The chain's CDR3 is CASSLRTDTQYF. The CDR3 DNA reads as TGCGCCAGCAGCTTGCGCACAGATACGCAGTATTTT.

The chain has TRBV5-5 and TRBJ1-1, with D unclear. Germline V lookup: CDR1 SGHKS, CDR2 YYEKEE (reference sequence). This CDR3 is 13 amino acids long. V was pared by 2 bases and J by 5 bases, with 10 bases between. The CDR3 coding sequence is TGTGCCAGCAGCTTAGGCCCGTGGACTGAAGCTTTCTTT. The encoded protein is CASSLGPWTEAFF.

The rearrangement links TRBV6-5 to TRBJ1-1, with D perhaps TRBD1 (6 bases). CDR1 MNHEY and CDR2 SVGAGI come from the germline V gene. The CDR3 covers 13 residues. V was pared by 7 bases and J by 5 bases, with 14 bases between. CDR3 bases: TGTGCCAGCACTAGACAGGCCGCAACTGAAGCTTTCTTT. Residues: CASTRQAATEAFF.

CDR3 coding DNA: TGTGCCAGCAGCGTAGGGCTGGCGGGAGGGCTCGAACGCGAGCTGTTTTTT. This sequence encodes CASSVGLAGGLERELFF. This sequence joins TRBV9 and TRBJ2-2, with TRBD2 matching over 9 bases. The V gene end was trimmed by 0 bases and the J gene end by 11 bases; junction bases not matched to a gene: 14. This CDR3 has 17 amino acids. Germline CDR1 reads SGDLS; CDR2 reads YYNGEE. Based on the CDR3 plus reference TRBV9 and TRBJ2-2, the full variable domain is DSGVTQTPKHLITATGQRVTLRCSPRSGDLSVYWYQQSLDQGLQFLIQYYNGEERAKGNILERFSAQQFPDLHSELNLSSLELGDSALYFCASSVGLAGGLERELFFGEGSRLTVL.

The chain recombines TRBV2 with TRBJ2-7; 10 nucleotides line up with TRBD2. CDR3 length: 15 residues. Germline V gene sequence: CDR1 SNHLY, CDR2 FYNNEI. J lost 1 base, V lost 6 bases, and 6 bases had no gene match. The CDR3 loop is CASRSLAGASYEQYF. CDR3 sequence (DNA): TGTGCCAGCAGGTCCCTAGCGGGAGCGTCCTACGAGCAGTACTTC.

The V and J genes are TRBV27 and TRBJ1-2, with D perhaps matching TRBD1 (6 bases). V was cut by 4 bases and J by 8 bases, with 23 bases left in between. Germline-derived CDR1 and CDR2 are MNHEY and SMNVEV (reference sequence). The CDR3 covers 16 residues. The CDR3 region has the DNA TGTGCCAGCAGTTCGAGAGCTACAGGGAGTTTGAGCGGCTACACCTTC. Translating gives CASSSRATGSLSGYTF.

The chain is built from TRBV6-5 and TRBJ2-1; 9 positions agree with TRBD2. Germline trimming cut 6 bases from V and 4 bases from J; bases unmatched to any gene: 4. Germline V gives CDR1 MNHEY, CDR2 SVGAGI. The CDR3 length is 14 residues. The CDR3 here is CASRPGLAYNEQFF. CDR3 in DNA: TGTGCCAGCAGACCTGGACTAGCGTACAATGAGCAGTTCTTC.

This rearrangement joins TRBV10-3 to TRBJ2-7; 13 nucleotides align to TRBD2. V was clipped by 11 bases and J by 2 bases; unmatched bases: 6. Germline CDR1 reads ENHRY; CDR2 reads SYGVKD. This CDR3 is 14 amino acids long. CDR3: CAVSGLAGTYEQYF. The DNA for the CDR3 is TGTGCCGTATCGGGACTAGCGGGAACCTACGAGCAGTACTTC.

The CDR3: CASIRDYGYTF. The DNA for the CDR3 is TGTGCCAGCATCAGGGACTATGGCTACACCTTC. The V and J genes are TRBV6-1 and TRBJ1-2; TRBD1 is a possible D gene (5 bases). V lost 7 bases and J lost 3, with 6 bases in between. There are 11 residues in the CDR3. CDR1 MNHNS and CDR2 SASEGT come from the germline V gene.

In nucleotides, the CDR3 is TGTGCCAGCAGCCAGGTTGACAGGGGAAAGGAAAAACTGTTTTTT. This gives the protein CASSQVDRGKEKLFF. This chain uses TRBV4-2 with TRBJ1-4; 8 nucleotides align to TRBD1. V dropped 3 bases and J dropped 8; count of bases not matched to a gene: 8. Germline V gene sequence: CDR1 LGHNA, CDR2 YNFKEQ. The length of the CDR3 is 15 residues.

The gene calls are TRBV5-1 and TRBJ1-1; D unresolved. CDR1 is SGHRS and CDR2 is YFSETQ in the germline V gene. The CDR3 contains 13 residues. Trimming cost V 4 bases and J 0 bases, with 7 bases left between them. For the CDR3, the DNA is TGCGCCAGCAGCCCCACCATGAACACTGAAGCTTTCTTT. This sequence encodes CASSPTMNTEAFF.

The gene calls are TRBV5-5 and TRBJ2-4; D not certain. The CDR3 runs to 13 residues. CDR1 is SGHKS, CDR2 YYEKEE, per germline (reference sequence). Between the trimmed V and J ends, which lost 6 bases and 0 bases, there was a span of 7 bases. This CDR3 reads CASNVGAKNIQYF. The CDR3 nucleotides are TGTGCCAGCAATGTGGGAGCCAAAAACATTCAGTACTTC.

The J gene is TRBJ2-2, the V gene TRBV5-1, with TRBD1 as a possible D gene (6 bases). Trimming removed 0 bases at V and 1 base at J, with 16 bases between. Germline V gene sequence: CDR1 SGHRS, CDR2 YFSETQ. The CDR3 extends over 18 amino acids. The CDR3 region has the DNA TGCGCCAGCAGCTTGGGTCCCCGGACAGCCTTGAACACCGGGGAGCTGTTTTTT. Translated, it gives CASSLGPRTALNTGELFF. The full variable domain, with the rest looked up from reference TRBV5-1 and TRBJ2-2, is KAGVTQTPRYLIKTRGQQVTLSCSPISGHRSVSWYQQTPGQGLQFLFEYFSETQRNKGNFPGRFSGRQFSNSRSEMNVSTLELGDSALYLCASSLGPRTALNTGELFFGEGSRLTVL.

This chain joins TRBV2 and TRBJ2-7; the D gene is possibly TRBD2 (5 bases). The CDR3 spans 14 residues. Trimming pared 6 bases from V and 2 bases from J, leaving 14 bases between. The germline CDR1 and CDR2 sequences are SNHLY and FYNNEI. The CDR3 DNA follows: TGTGCCAGCAGCCGGGAACTTCCCCCCTACGAGCAGTACTTC. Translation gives CASSRELPPYEQYF.

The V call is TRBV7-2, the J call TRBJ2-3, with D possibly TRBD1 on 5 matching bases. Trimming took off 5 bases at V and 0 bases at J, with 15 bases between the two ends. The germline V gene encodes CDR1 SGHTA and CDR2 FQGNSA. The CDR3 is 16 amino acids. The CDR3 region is CASSPQGPPSTDTQYF. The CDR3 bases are TGTGCCAGCAGCCCGCAGGGCCCGCCTAGCACAGATACGCAGTATTTT. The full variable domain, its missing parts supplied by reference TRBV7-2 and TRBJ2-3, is GAGVSQSPSNKVTEKGKDVELRCDPISGHTALYWYRQSLGQGLEFLIYFQGNSAPDKSGLPSDRFSAERTGGSVSTLTIQRTQQEDSAVYLCASSPQGPPSTDTQYFGPGTRLTVL.